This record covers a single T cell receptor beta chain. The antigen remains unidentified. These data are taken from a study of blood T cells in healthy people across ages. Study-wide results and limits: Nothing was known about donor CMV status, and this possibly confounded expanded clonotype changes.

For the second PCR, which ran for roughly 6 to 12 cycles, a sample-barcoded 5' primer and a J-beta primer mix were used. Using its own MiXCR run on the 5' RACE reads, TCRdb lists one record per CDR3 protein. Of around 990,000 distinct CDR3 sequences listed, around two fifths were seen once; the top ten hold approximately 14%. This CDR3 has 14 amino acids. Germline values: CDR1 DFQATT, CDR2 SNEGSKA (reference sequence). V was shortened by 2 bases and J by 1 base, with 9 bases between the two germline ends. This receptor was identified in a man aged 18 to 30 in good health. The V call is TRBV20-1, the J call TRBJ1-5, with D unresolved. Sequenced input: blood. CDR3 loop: CSARLTDSNQPQHF. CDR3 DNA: TGCAGTGCTAGACTCACGGACAGCAATCAGCCCCAGCATTTT.